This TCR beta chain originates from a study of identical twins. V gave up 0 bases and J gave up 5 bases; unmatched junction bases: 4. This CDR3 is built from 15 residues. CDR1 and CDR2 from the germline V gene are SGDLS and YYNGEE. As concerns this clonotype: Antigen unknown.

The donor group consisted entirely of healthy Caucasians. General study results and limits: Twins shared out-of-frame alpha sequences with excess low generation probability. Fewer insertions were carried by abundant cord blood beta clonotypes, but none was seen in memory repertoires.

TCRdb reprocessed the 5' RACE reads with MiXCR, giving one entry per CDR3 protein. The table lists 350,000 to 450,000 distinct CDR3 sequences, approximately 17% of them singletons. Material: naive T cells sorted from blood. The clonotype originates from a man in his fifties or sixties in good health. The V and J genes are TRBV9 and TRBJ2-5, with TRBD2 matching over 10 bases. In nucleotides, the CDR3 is TGTGCCAGCAGCGTAGGTCCTAGCGGGAGTGAGACCCAGTACTTC. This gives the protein CASSVGPSGSETQYF.